One sample yielded the 20 T cell receptor beta chains listed below, sequenced in a study of T-cell reconstitution after alpha-beta-depleted transplantation in children. Library preparation (for TCRbeta) was performed with unique molecular identifiers. TCRdb reprocessed the PCR reads with MiXCR, giving one entry per CDR3 protein. The sample lists 250,000 to 300,000 distinct CDR3 sequences, around 9.1% seen once, with less than 8% in the top ten. The sample consisted of PBMCs, taken before TCRalphabeta/CD19-depleted stem cell transplant. The receptors derive from a boy in the first two years of life with acute myeloid leukemia, due to receive a stem cell transplant.

This clonotype was counted only a few times. The chain carries TRBV6-5 and TRBJ2-1; TRBD2 matches 10 bases. V trimming: 0 bases; J trimming: 3 bases; junction bases outside the gene matches: 2. This CDR3 spans 16 amino acids. Germline CDR1 reads MNHEY; CDR2 reads SVGAGI. CDR3 sequence: CASSYSSSGGYNEQFF. CDR3 in DNA: TGTGCCAGCAGTTACTCGTCTAGCGGGGGCTACAATGAGCAGTTCTTC.

This clonotype occurred a few times. The chain links TRBV5-5 to TRBJ1-2; D may be TRBD1 (5 bases). The CDR3 covers 13 residues. The ends were cut back, 3 bases at V and 4 bases at J, with 10 bases in the middle. The V gene's germline CDR1 is SGHKS and CDR2 YYEKEE (reference sequence). This CDR3 reads CASSSGTFYGYTF. For the CDR3, the DNA is TGTGCCAGCAGCTCCGGGACGTTCTATGGCTACACCTTC.

This clonotype came up many times. The chain recombines TRBV12-3 or TRBV12-4 with TRBJ2-2, with D hard to call. Trimming shortened V by 5 bases and J by 7 bases, and 14 bases separated the two germline ends. CDR3 length: 14 residues. CDR3 amino acids: CASSPRGWIGELFF. In nucleotides, the CDR3 is TGTGCCAGCAGTCCCCGAGGATGGATCGGGGAGCTGTTTTTT.

This clonotype was found many times. The rearrangement links TRBV15 to TRBJ2-1; possibly TRBD2 for D (5 bases). V was trimmed by 0 bases and J by 7 bases, leaving 13 bases between them. This CDR3 comprises 15 residues. Germline V gene data show CDR1 as LNHNV and CDR2 as YYDKDF (reference sequence). The CDR3 sequence is CATSRDGPGGNEQFF. The CDR3 DNA follows: TGTGCCACCAGCAGAGATGGCCCCGGAGGAAATGAGCAGTTCTTC.

This clonotype was observed at least ten times. The genes are TRBV10-3 and TRBJ1-1, with no clear D. Per the germline V gene, CDR1 is ENHRY and CDR2 is SYGVKD. The CDR3 extends over 15 amino acids. The V and J ends lost 0 bases and 7 bases respectively, with 15 bases between them. The CDR3 spells CAISESGGEWDEAFF. The DNA for the CDR3 is TGTGCCATCAGTGAGTCGGGCGGGGAATGGGATGAAGCTTTCTTT.

This rearrangement joins TRBV10-3 to TRBJ2-1; TRBD2 agrees at 10 bases. V lost 2 bases and J lost 8; bases outside the gene matches: 9. Germline CDR1 ENHRY, CDR2 SYGVKD. The CDR3 loop spans 16 amino acids. CDR3 bases: TGTGCCATCAGTGAGAGGGTTAGCGGGGGGTTCGATGAGCAGTTCTTC. Protein product: CAISERVSGGFDEQFF.

The rearrangement links TRBV9 to TRBJ2-3; D is perhaps TRBD2 (5 bases). Trimming stripped 0 bases from V and 2 bases from J, with 10 bases between. Germline loops: CDR1 SGDLS, CDR2 YYNGEE. This CDR3 has 15 residues. CDR3 nucleotides: TGTGCCAGCAGCGTAGACGGGCGGGTCACAGATACGCAGTATTTT. It is translated as CASSVDGRVTDTQYF.

This clonotype has a count of ten or more. The chain couples TRBV9 to TRBJ1-1; D gene uncertain. Germline V lookup: CDR1 SGDLS, CDR2 YYNGEE. Trimming pared 0 bases from V and 0 bases from J, leaving 18 bases between. The CDR3 loop spans 18 amino acids. CDR3 bases: TGTGCCAGCAGCGTAGCCCAGGACCAGGACCACATGAACACTGAAGCTTTCTTT. Its translation is CASSVAQDQDHMNTEAFF.

There are many counts of this clonotype. V and J are TRBV9 and TRBJ2-7; D is possibly TRBD1 or TRBD2 (5 bases each). This CDR3 has 14 amino acids. The V end lost 4 bases, the J end lost 4 bases, and 15 bases lay between the germline ends. Germline CDR1 reads SGDLS; CDR2 reads YYNGEE. The CDR3 protein is CASSLTGTEYEQYF. CDR3 bases: TGTGCCAGCAGCCTTACCGGGACCGAGTACGAGCAGTACTTC.

This clonotype has a count of ten or more. The chain uses TRBV24-1 and TRBJ1-5; unclear D gene. The ends were cut back, 9 bases at V and 5 bases at J, with 10 bases in the middle. The CDR3 contains 12 residues. Germline CDR1 KGHDR, CDR2 SFDVKD. CDR3 coding DNA: TGTGCCACCTCGGATCCTTATCAGCCCCAGCATTTT. This translates into CATSDPYQPQHF.

This clonotype has a handful of counts. The chain joins TRBV27 to TRBJ1-6; maybe TRBD1 (5 bases). Germline lookup yields CDR1 MNHEY and CDR2 SMNVEV (reference sequence). The CDR3 is 17 residues long. Trimming took 5 bases from V and 7 from J, leaving 21 bases between them. DNA for the CDR3: TGTGCCAGCAGTCCCCCCTTTGGGGCGTTCGGCAATTCACCCCTCCACTTT. It codes for CASSPPFGAFGNSPLHF.

This clonotype has a handful of counts. The gene calls are TRBV7-9 and TRBJ2-1; 8 nucleotides agree with TRBD2. Germline-derived CDR1 and CDR2 are SEHNR and FQNEAQ (reference sequence). The CDR3 is 15 residues long. V shed 5 bases, J shed 3 bases, and the junction held 6 bases outside the gene matches. The CDR3 spells CASSNLAGRYNEQFF. The CDR3 region has the DNA TGTGCCAGCAGCAACCTAGCGGGTCGCTACAATGAGCAGTTCTTC. The full variable domain, with the rest looked up from reference TRBV7-9 and TRBJ2-1, is DTGVSQNPRHKITKRGQNVTFRCDPISEHNRLYWYRQTLGQGPEFLTYFQNEAQLEKSRLLSDRFSAERPKGSFSTLEIQRTEQGDSAMYLCASSNLAGRYNEQFFGPGTRLTVL.

There are a few counts of this clonotype. The DNA for the CDR3 is TGTGCCAGCAGTTACTCGGGGACGACAGGGGCTGATCAGCCCCAGCATTTT. Its protein is CASSYSGTTGADQPQHF. V usage is TRBV6-5 and J usage is TRBJ1-5, with 8 bases fitting TRBD1. Germline values: CDR1 MNHEY, CDR2 SVGAGI. V lost 0 bases, J lost 5 bases, and 9 bases stayed unmatched. The CDR3 length is 17 residues.

This clonotype showed up many times. The chain has TRBV15 and TRBJ2-4; no firm D call. The CDR3 is 13 amino acids. Trimming pared 1 base from V and 3 bases from J, leaving 4 bases between. CDR1 is LNHNV, CDR2 YYDKDF, per germline (reference sequence). In nucleotides, the CDR3 is TGTGCCACCAGCAGAGGAGACAAAAACATTCAGTACTTC. This codes for CATSRGDKNIQYF.

This clonotype has a count of ten or more. This chain uses TRBV2 with TRBJ2-3, with D hard to call. Between the trimmed V and J ends, which lost 7 bases and 6 bases, there was a span of 11 bases. The CDR3 totals 12 residues. CDR1 and CDR2 (germline): SNHLY, FYNNEI. In DNA, the CDR3 is TGTGCCAGCAAATTCACCGGGGATACGCAGTATTTT. Translating it yields CASKFTGDTQYF.

There are many counts of this clonotype. This rearrangement joins TRBV7-7 to TRBJ2-5; D might be TRBD2 (6 bases). Between the trimmed V and J ends, which lost 6 bases and 4 bases, there was a span of 27 bases. The germline CDR1 and CDR2 sequences are SSHAT and FNYEAQ (reference sequence). The CDR3 has 18 amino acids. The CDR3 coding sequence is TGTGCCAGCAGTCTCCGACCAAGGAATAGCGGAGGGAGAGAGACCCAGTACTTC. It yields the protein CASSLRPRNSGGRETQYF.

This clonotype has a count of ten or more. V is TRBV10-3 and J is TRBJ2-2; D not certain. Trimming shortened V by 7 bases and J by 5 bases, and 5 bases separated the two germline ends. CDR3 length equals 11 residues. Germline CDR1 reads ENHRY; CDR2 reads SYGVKD. The CDR3 coding sequence is TGTGCCATCATCGCGACCGGGGAGCTGTTTTTT. Amino acids: CAIIATGELFF.

This clonotype was counted ten times or more. The chain combines TRBV5-6 with TRBJ2-1; D is uncertain. Germline V gene lookup returns CDR1 SGHDT and CDR2 YYEEEE. This CDR3 has 12 residues. V lost 0 bases to trimming and J lost 16 bases, with 14 bases between them. The CDR3 DNA follows: TGTGCCAGCAGCTTGGAAAGGAAATTGAAATTCTTC. Its protein is CASSLERKLKFF.

This clonotype was picked up many times. V gene TRBV29-1 combines with J gene TRBJ2-3; D may correspond to TRBD1 or TRBD2 (5 bases each). Germline V gene lookup returns CDR1 SQVTM and CDR2 ANQGSEA. V was clipped by 4 bases and J by 3 bases, with 14 bases between them. The CDR3 has 14 residues. CDR3 residues: CSVGRGLRTDTQYF. CDR3 nucleotides: TGCAGCGTTGGACGGGGCCTAAGAACAGATACGCAGTATTTT.

This clonotype was found a few times. The chain joins TRBV6-1 to TRBJ2-2; perhaps D is TRBD1 or TRBD2 (5 bases each). This CDR3 is 16 amino acids long. Trimming cost V 4 bases and J 4 bases, with 16 bases left between them. Germline V gene data show CDR1 as MNHNS and CDR2 as SASEGT. CDR3 loop: CASSAPRGLSTGELFF. CDR3 sequence (DNA): TGTGCCAGCAGTGCCCCCCGGGGCTTGAGCACCGGGGAGCTGTTTTTT.